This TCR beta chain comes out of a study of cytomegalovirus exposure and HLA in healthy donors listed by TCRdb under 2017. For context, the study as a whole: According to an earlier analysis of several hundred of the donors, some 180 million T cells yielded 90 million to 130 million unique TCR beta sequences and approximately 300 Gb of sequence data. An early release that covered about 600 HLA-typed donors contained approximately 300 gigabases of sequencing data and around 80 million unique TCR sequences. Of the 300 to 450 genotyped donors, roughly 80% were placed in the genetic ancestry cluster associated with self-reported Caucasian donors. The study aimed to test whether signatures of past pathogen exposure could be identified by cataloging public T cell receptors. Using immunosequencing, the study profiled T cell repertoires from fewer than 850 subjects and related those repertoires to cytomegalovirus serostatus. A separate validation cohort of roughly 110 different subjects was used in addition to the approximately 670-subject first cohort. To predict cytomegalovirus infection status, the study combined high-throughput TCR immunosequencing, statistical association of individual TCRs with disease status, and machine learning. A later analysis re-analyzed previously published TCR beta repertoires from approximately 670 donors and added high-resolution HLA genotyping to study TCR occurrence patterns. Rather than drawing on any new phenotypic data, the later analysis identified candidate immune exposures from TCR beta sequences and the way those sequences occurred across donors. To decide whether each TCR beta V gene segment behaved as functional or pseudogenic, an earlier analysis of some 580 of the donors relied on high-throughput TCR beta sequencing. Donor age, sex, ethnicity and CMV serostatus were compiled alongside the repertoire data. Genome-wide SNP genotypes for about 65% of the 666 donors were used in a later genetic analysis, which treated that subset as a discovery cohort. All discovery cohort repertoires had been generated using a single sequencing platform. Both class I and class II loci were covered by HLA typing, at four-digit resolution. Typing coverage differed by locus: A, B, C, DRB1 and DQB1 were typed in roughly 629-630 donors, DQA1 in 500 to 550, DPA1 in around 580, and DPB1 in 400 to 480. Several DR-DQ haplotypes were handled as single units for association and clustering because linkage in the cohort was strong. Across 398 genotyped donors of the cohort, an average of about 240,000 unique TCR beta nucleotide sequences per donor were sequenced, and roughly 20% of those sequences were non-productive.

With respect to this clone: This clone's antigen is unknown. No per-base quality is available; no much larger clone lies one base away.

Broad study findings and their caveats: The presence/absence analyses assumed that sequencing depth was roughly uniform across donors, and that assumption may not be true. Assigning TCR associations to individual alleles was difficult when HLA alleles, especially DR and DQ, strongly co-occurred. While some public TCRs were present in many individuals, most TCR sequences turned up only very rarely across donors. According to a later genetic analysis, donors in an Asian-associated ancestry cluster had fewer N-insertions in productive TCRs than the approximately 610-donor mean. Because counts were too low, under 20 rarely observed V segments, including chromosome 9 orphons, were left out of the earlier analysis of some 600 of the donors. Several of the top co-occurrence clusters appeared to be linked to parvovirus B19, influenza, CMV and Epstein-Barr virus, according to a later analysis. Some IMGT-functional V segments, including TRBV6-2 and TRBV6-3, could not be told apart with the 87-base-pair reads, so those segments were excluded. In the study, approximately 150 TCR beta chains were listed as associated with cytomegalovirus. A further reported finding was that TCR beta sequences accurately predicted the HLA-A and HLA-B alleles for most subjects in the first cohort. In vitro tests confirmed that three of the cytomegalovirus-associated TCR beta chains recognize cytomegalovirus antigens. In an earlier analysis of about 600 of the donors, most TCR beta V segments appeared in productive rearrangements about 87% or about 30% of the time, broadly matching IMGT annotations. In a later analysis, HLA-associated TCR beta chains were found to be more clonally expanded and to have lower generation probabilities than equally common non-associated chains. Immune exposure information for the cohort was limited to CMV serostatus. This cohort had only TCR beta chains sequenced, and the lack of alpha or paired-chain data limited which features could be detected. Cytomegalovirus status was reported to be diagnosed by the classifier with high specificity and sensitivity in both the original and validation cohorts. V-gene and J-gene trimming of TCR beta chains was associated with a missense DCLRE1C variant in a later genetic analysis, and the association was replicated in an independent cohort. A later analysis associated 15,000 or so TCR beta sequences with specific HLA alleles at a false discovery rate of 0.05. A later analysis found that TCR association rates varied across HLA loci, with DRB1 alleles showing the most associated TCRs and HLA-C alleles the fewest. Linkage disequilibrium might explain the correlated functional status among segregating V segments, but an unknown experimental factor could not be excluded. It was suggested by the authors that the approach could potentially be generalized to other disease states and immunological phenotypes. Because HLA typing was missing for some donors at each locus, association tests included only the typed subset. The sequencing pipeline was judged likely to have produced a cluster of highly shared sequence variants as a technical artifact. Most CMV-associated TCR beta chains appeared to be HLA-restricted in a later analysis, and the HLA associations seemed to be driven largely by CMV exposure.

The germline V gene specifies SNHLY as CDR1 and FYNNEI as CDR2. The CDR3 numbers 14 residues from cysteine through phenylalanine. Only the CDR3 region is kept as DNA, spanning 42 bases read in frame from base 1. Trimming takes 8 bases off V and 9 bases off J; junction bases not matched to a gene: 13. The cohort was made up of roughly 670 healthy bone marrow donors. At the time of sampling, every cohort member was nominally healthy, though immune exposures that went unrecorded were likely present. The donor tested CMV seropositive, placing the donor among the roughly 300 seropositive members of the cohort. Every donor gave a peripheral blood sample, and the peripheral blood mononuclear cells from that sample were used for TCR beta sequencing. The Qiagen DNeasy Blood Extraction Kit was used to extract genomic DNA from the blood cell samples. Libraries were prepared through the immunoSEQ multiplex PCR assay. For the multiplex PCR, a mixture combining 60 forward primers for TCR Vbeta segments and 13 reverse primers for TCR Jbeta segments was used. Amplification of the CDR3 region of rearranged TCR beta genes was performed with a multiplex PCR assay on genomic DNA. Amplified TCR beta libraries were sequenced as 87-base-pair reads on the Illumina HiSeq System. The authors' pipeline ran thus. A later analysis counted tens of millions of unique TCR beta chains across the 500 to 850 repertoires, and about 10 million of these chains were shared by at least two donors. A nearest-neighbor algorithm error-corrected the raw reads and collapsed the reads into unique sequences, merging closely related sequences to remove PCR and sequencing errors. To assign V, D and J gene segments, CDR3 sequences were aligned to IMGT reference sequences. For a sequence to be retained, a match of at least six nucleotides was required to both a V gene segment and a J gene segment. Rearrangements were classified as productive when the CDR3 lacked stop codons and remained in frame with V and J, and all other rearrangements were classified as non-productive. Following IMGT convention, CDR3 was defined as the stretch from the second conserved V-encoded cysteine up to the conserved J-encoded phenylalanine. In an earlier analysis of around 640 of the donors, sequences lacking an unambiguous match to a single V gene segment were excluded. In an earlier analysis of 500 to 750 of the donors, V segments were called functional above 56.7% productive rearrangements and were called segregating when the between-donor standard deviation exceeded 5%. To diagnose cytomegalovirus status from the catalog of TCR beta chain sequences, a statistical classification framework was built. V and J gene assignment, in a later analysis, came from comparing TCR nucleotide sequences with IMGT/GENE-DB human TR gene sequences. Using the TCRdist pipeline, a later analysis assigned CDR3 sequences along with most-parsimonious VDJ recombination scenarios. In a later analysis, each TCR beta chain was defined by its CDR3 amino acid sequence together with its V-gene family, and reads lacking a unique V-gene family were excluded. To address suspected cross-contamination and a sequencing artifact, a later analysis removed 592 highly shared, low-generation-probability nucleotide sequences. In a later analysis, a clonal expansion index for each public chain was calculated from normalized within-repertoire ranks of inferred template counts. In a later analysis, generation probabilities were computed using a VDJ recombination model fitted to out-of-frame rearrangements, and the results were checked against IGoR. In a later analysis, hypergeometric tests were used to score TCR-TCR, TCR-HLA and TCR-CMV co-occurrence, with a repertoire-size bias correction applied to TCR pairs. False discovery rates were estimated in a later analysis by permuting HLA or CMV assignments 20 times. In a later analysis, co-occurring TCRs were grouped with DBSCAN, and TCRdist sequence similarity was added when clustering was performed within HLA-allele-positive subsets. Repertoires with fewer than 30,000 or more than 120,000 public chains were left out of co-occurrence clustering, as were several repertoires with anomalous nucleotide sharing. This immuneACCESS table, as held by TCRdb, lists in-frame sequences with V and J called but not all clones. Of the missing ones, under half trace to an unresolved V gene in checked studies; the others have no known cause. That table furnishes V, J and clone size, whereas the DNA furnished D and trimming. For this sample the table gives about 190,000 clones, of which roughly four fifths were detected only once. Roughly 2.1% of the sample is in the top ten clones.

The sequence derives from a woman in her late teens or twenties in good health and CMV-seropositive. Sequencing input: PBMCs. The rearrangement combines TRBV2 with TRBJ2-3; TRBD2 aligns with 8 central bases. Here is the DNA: TGTGCCAGCCGTGGGGGGACCGCGGGGGGAACGCAGTATTTT. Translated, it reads CASRGGTAGGTQYF.